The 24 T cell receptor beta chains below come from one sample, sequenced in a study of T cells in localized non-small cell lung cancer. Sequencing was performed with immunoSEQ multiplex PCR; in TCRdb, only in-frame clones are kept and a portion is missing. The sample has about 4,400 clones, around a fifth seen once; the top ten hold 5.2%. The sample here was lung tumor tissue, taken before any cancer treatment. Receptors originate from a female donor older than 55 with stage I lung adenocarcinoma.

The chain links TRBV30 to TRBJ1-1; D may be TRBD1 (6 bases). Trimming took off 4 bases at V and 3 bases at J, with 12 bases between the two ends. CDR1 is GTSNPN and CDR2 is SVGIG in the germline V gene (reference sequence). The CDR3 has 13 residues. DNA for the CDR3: TGTGCCTGGACCCTCCACAGGGACACTGAAGCTTTCTTT. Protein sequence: CAWTLHRDTEAFF.

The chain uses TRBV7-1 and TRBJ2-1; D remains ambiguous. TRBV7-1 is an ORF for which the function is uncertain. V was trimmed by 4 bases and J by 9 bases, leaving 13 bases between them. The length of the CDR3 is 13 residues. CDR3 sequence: CASSLTGAVEQFF. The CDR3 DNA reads TGTGCCAGCAGCTTAACCGGAGCAGTTGAGCAGTTCTTC.

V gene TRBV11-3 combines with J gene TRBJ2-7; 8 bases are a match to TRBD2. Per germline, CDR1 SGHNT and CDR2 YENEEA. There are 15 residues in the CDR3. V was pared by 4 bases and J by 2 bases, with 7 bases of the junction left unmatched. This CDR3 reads CASSSLAGAAYEQYF. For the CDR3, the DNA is TGTGCCAGCAGCTCGCTAGCGGGCGCCGCCTACGAGCAGTACTTC.

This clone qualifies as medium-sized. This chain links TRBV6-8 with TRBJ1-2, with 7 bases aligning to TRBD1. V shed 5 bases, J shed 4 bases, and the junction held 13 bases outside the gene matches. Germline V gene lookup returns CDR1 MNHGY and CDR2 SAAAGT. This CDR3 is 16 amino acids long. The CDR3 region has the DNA TGTGCCAGCAGTGGACCAATAGGGACAGAAACCTATGGCTACACCTTC. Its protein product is CASSGPIGTETYGYTF.

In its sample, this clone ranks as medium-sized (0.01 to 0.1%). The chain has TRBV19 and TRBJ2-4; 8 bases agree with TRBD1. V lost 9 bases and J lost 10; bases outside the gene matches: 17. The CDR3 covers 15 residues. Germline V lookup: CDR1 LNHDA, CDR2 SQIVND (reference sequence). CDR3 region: CASTGIGQGDSIQYF. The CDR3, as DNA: TGTGCCAGCACTGGAATCGGACAGGGCGATTCAATTCAGTACTTC.

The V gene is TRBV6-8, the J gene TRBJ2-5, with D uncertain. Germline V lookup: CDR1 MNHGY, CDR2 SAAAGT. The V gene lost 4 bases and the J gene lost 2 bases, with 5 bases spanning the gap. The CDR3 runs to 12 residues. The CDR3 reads CASSSRQETQYF. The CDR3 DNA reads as TGTGCCAGCAGTTCCCGGCAAGAGACCCAGTACTTC.

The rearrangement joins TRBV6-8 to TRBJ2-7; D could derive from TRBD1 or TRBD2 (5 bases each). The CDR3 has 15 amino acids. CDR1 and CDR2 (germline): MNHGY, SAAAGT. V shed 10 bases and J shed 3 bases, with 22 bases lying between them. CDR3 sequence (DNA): TGTGCCATCAGCCCGAGCCGGGACGGGATCTACGAGCAGTACTTC. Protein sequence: CAISPSRDGIYEQYF.

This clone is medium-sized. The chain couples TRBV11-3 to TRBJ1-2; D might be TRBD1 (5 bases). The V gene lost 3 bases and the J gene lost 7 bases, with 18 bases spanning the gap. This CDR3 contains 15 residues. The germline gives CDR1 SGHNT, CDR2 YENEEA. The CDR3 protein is CASSFWASGGVGYTF. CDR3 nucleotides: TGTGCCAGCAGCTTTTGGGCCTCGGGAGGGGTTGGCTACACCTTC.

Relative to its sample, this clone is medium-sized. CDR3 sequence reads: CASSSVALWTEAFF. Written as DNA, the CDR3 is TGTGCCAGCAGCTCCGTGGCGCTATGGACTGAAGCTTTCTTT. The chain couples TRBV11-3 to TRBJ1-1; unclear D gene. CDR1 is SGHNT, CDR2 YENEEA, per germline. The CDR3 runs 14 residues. The V and J ends lost 4 bases and 5 bases respectively, with 14 bases between them.

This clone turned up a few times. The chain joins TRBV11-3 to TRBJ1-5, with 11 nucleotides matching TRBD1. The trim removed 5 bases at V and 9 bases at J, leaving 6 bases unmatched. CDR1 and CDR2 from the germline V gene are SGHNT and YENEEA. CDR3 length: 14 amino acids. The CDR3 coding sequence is TGTGCCAGCAGCCGGGACAGGGGGGGTCTGCCCCAGCATTTT. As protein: CASSRDRGGLPQHF.

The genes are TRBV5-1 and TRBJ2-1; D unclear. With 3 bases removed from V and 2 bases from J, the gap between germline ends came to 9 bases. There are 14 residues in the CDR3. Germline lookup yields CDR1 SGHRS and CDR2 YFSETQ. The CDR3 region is CASSSQSAYNEQFF. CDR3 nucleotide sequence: TGCGCCAGCAGCTCTCAAAGTGCCTACAATGAGCAGTTCTTC. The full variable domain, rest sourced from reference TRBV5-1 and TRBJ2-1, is KAGVTQTPRYLIKTRGQQVTLSCSPISGHRSVSWYQQTPGQGLQFLFEYFSETQRNKGNFPGRFSGRQFSNSRSEMNVSTLELGDSALYLCASSSQSAYNEQFFGPGTRLTVL.

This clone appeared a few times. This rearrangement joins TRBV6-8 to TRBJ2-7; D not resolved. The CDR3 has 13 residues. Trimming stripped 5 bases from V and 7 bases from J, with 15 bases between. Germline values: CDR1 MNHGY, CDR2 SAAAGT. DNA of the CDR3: TGTGCCAGCAGTGAGGCCGCCAAGTGGGAGCAGTACTTC. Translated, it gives CASSEAAKWEQYF.

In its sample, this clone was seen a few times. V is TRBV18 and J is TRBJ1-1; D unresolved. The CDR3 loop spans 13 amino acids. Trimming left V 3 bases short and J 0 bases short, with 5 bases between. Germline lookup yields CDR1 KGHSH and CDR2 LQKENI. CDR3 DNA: TGTGCCAGCTCACCCGGTTTGAACACTGAAGCTTTCTTT. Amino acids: CASSPGLNTEAFF.

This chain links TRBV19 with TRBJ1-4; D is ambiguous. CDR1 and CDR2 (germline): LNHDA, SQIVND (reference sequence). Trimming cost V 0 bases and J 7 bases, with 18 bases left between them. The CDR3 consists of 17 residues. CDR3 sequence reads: CASSIEALRTEGEKLFF. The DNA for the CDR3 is TGTGCCAGTAGTATAGAGGCCCTCCGGACGGAGGGTGAAAAACTGTTTTTT.

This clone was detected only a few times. The CDR3 sequence is CASSLYDRAEGYGYTF. The CDR3 DNA sequence: TGTGCCAGCAGCCTGTATGACCGGGCGGAAGGCTATGGCTACACCTTC. J is TRBJ1-2 and V is TRBV9; no clear D. V was pared by 4 bases and J by 4 bases, with 20 bases between. The length of the CDR3 is 16 residues. The germline V gene has CDR1 SGDLS and CDR2 YYNGEE. Combining the CDR3 with reference TRBV9 and TRBJ1-2 gives the whole variable domain DSGVTQTPKHLITATGQRVTLRCSPRSGDLSVYWYQQSLDQGLQFLIQYYNGEERAKGNILERFSAQQFPDLHSELNLSSLELGDSALYFCASSLYDRAEGYGYTFGSGTRLTVV.

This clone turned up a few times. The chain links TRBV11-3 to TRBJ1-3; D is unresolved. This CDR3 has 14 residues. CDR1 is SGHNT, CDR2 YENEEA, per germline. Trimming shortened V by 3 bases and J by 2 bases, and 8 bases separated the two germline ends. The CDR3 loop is CASSFSLTGNTIYF. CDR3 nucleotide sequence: TGTGCCAGCAGCTTTAGTCTTACTGGAAACACCATATATTTT.

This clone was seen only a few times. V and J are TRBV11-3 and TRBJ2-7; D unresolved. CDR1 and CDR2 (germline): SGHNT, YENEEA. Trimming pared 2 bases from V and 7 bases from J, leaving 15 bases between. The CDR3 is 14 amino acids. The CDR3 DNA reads TGTGCCAGCAGCTTAAACCACCCCTCCCGGGAGCAGTACTTC. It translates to CASSLNHPSREQYF.

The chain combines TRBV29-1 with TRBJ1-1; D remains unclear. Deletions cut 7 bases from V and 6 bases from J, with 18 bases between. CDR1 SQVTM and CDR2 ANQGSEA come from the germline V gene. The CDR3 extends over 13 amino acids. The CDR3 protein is CSASGPGHSEAFF. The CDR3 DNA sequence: TGCAGCGCTTCTGGGCCCGGGCATTCTGAAGCTTTCTTT.

DNA for the CDR3: TGTGCCAGCAGTTTACGAATGGGGGTCTCCAAAGTCGATGGCTACACCTTC. Translated: CASSLRMGVSKVDGYTF. This chain links TRBV6-8 with TRBJ1-2; D might be TRBD1 (5 bases). CDR1 and CDR2 from the germline V gene are MNHGY and SAAAGT. CDR3 length equals 17 residues. The germline V and J ends were trimmed by 4 bases and 6 bases, with 24 bases remaining between them.

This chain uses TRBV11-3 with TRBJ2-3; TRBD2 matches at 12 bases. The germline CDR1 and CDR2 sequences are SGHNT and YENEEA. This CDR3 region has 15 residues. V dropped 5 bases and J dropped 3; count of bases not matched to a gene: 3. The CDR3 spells CASSQTSGGTDTQYF. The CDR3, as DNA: TGTGCCAGCAGCCAAACTAGCGGGGGGACAGATACGCAGTATTTT.

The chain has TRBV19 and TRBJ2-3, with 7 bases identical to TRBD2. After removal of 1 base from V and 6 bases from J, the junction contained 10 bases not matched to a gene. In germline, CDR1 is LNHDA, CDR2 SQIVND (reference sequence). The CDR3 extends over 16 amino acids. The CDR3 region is CASSIAWGGSMDTQYF. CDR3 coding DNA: TGTGCCAGTAGTATAGCTTGGGGCGGGAGCATGGATACGCAGTATTTT.

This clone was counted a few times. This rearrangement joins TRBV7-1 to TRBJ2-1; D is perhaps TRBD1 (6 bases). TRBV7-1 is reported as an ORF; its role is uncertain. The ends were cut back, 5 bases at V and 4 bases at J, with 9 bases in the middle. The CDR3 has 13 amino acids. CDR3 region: CASSTGQYNEQFF. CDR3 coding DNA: TGTGCCAGCAGCACCGGACAGTACAATGAGCAGTTCTTC.

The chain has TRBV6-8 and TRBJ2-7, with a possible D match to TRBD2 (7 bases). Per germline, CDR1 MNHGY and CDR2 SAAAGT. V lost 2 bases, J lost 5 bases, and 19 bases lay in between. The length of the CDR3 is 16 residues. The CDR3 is CASSYNLLRGGNEQYF. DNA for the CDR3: TGTGCCAGCAGTTACAACCTTTTAAGGGGGGGGAACGAGCAGTACTTC.

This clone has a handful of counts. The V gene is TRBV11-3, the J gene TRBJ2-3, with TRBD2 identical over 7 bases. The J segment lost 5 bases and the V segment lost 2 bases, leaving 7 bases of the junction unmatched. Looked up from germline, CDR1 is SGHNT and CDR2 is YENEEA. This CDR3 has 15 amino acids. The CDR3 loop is CASSLLPGGGDTQYF. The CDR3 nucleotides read TGTGCCAGCAGCTTACTACCGGGGGGTGGAGATACGCAGTATTTT.